This TCR beta chain comes out of a study of blood T cell repertoires in COVID-19. Profiled with immunoSEQ multiplex PCR; TCRdb holds only in-frame clones, not every one. The sample records about 120,000 clones, roughly three quarters being singletons. CDR3 length: 14 amino acids. Losses at the gene ends were 4 bases for V and 0 bases for J; bases not matched to a gene: 3. Germline CDR1 and CDR2: SEHNR and FQNEAQ (reference sequence). The clonotype was recovered from a human donor in a cohort sampled during active COVID-19. This chain connects TRBV7-9 to TRBJ2-7, with 7 bases fitting TRBD2. The sequencing sample was made of peripheral blood. The CDR3 is CASSSRDYSYEQYF. The CDR3 nucleotides read TGTGCCAGCAGCTCGCGGGACTACTCCTACGAGCAGTACTTC.